This TCR beta chain originates from a study of monozygotic twins with inflammatory bowel disease. Comment on this clonotype: Antigen specificity is unknown.

Through template switching, UMIs that included a 6-nucleotide sample barcode were added. From its re-call of the 5' RACE reads, TCRdb lists each CDR3 protein once, without DNA. Here the sample table reports about 420,000 distinct CDR3 sequences. General study findings and limits: Especially with disease activity, IBD patients shared fewer clonotypes with others than healthy twins did. It was in IBD patients that TCRbeta diversity (inverse Simpson) was lower than in healthy co-twins.

The TCR originated in a human donor with ulcerative colitis or Crohn's disease, or a healthy co-twin of an affected twin (not recorded which). Sequencing was performed on blood.

The CDR3 region is CASSLVTHRAYEQYF. The chain employs TRBV7-9 and TRBJ2-7; the TCRdb call, TRBD1, lacks DNA for checking. The germline gives CDR1 SEHNR, CDR2 FQNEAQ (reference sequence). The CDR3 has 15 residues.